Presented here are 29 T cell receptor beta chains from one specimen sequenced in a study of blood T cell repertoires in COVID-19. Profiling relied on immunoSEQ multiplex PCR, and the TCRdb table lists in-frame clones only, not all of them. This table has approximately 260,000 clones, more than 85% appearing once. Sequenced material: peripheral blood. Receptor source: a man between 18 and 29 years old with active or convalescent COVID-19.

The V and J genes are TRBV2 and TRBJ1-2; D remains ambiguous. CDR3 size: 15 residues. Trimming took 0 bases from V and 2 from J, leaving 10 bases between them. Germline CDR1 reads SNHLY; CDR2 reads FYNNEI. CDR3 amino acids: CASSEALTANYGYTF. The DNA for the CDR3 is TGTGCCAGCAGTGAAGCGCTTACAGCCAACTATGGCTACACCTTC.

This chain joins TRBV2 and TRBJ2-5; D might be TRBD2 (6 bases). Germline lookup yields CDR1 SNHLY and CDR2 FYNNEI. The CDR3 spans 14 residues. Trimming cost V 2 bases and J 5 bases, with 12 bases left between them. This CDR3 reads CASSERSGRETQYF. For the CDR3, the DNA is TGTGCCAGCAGTGAAAGGTCAGGGAGGGAGACCCAGTACTTC.

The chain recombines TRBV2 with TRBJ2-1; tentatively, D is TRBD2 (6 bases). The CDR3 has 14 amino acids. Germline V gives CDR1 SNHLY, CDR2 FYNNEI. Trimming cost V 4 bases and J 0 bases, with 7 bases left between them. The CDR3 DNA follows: TGTGCCAGCAGTGGGGGGGTCTCCTACAATGAGCAGTTCTTC. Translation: CASSGGVSYNEQFF.

The CDR3 nucleotides are TGTGCCAGCAGTGAAGAATTCACCGGGGTAAACATTCAGTACTTC. Translation gives CASSEEFTGVNIQYF. The chain combines TRBV6-1 with TRBJ2-4; possibly TRBD2 for D (5 bases). Trimming left V 1 base short and J 6 bases short, with 13 bases between. The germline V gene has CDR1 MNHNS and CDR2 SASEGT. The CDR3 contains 15 residues.

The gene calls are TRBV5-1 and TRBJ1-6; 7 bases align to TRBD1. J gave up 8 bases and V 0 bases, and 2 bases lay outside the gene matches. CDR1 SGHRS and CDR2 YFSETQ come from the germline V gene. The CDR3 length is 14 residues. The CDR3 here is CASSLEGADSPLHF. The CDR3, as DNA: TGCGCCAGCAGCTTGGAGGGGGCCGATTCACCCCTCCACTTT.

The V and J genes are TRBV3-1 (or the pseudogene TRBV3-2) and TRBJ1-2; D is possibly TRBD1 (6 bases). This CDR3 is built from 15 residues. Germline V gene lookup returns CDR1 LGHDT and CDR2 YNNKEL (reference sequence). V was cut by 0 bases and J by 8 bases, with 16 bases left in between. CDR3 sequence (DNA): TGTGCCAGCAGCCAAGATTGGGGGGGCTTAGGAGGCTACACCTTC. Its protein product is CASSQDWGGLGGYTF.

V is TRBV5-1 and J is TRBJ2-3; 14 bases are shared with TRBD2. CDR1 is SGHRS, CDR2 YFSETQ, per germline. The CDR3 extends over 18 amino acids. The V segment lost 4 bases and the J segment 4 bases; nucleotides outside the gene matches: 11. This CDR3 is CASSVATSGRAGPDTQYF. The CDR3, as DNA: TGCGCCAGCAGCGTCGCGACTAGCGGGAGGGCGGGCCCAGATACGCAGTATTTT.

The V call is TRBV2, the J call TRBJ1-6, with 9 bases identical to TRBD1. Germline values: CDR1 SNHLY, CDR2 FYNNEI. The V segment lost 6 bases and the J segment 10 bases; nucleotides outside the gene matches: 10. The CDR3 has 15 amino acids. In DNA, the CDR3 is TGTGCCAGCAGCGATAACAGGGGGCTAAACTCACCCCTCCACTTT. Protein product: CASSDNRGLNSPLHF.

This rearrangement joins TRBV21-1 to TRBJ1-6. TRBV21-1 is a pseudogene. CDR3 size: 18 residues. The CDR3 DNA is TGTGCCAGCTTAGGGACCTGGGGACTGAGCTCCTATAATTCACCCCTCCACTTT. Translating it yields CASLGTWGLSSYNSPLHF.

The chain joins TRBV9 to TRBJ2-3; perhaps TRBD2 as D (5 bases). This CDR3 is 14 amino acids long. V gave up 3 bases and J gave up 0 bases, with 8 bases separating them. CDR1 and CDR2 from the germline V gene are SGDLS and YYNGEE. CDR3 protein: CASSAGYSTDTQYF. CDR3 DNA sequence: TGTGCCAGCAGCGCGGGGTATAGCACAGATACGCAGTATTTT.

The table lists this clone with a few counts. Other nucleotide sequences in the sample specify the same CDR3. CDR3 loop: CASSLRGDTEAFF. CDR3 in DNA: TGTGCCAGCAGCCTCCGGGGGGACACTGAAGCTTTCTTT. The rearrangement uses TRBV7-9 and TRBJ1-1; maybe TRBD1 (5 bases). The CDR3 is made up of 13 amino acids. V was trimmed by 5 bases and J by 3 bases, leaving 10 bases between them. Germline assignment: CDR1 SEHNR and CDR2 FQNEAQ (reference sequence).

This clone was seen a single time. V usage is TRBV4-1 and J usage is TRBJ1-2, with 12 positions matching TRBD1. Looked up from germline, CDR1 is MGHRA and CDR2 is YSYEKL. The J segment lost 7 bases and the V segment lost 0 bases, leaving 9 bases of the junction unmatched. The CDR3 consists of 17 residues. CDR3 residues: CASSQDQPGQGAFGYTF. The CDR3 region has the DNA TGCGCCAGCAGCCAAGATCAGCCGGGACAGGGGGCGTTTGGCTACACCTTC.

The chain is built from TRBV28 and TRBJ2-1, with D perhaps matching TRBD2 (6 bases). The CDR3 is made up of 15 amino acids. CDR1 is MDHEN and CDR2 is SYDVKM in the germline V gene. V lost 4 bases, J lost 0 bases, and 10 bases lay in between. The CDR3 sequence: CASSWGDSSYNEQFF. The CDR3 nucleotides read TGTGCCAGCAGTTGGGGGGATAGCTCCTACAATGAGCAGTTCTTC.

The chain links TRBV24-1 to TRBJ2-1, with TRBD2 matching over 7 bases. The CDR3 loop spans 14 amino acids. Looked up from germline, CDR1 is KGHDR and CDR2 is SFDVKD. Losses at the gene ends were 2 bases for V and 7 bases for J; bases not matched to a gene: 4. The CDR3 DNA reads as TGTGCCACCAGTGATTGGGGGACTACAAATGAGCAGTTCTTC. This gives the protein CATSDWGTTNEQFF.

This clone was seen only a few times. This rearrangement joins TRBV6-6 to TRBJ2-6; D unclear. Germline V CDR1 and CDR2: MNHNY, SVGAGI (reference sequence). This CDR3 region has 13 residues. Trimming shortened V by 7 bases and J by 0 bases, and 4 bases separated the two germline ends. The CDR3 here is CASTGSGANVLTF. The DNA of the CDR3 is TGTGCCAGCACCGGCTCTGGGGCCAACGTCCTGACTTTC.

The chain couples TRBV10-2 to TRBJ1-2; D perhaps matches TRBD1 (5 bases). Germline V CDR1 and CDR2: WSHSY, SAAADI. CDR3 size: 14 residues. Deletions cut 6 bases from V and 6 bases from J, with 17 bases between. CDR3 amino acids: CASRAGLPHDGYTF. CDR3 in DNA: TGCGCCAGCAGAGCGGGACTACCGCATGATGGCTACACCTTC.

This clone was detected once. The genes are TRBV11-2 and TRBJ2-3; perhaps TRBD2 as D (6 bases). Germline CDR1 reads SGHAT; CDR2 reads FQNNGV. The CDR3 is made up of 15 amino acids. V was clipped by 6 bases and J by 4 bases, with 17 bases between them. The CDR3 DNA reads TGTGCCAGCAGTCGGAGCCGCGGGACCCCAGATACGCAGTATTTT. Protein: CASSRSRGTPDTQYF.

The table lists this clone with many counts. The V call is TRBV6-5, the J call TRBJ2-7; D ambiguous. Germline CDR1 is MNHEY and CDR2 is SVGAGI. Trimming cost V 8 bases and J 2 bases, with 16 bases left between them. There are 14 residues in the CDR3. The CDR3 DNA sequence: TGTGCCAGCTCCAATGGGCAGGCCGCCTACGAGCAGTACTTC. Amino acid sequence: CASSNGQAAYEQYF.

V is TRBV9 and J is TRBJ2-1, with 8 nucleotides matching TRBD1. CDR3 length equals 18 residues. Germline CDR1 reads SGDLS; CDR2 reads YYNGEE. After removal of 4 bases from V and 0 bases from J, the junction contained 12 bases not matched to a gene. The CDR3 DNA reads TGTGCCAGCAGCCCCCGGACAGGGCAAAGGAGCTCCTACAATGAGCAGTTCTTC. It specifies CASSPRTGQRSSYNEQFF.

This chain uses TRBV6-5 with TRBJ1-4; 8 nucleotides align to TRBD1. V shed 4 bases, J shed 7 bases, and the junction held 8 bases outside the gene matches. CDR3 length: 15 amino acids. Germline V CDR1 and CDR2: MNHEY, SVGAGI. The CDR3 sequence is CASSSSRQGSEKLFF. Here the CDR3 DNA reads TGTGCCAGCAGTTCATCGAGACAGGGGTCTGAAAAACTGTTTTTT.

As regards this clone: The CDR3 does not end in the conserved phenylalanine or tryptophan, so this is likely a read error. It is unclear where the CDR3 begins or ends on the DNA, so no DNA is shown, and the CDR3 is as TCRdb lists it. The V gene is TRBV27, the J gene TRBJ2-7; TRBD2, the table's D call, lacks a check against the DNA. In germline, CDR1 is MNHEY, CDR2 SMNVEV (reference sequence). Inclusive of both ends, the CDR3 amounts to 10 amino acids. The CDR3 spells CASSAAGVSL.

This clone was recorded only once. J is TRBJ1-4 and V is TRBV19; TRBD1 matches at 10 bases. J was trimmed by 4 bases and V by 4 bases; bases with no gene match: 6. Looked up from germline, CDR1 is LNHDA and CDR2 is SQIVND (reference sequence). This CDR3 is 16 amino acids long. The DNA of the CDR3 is TGTGCCAGTAGTACCGACAGGGGGCAGGGTAATGAAAAACTGTTTTTT. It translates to CASSTDRGQGNEKLFF.

The DNA for the CDR3 is TGCGCCAGCAGCCAACAGGGAAGGAACACCGGGGAGCTGTTTTTT. This translates into CASSQQGRNTGELFF. V usage is TRBV4-1 and J usage is TRBJ2-2, with D maybe TRBD1 (5 bases). The V gene lost 2 bases and the J gene lost 1 base, with 8 bases spanning the gap. The germline CDR1 and CDR2 sequences are MGHRA and YSYEKL. The CDR3 runs to 15 residues.

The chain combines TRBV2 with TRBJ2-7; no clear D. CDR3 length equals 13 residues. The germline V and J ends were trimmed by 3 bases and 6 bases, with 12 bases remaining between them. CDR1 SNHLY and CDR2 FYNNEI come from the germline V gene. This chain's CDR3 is CASSDIAGFEQYF. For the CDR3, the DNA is TGTGCCAGCAGTGACATAGCTGGCTTCGAGCAGTACTTC.

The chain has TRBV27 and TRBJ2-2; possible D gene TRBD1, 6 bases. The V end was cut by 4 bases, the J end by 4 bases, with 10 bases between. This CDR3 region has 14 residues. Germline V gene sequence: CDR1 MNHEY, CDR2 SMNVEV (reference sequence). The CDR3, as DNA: TGTGCCAGCAGTTCGGCAGGGGCCACCGGGGAGCTGTTTTTT. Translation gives CASSSAGATGELFF.

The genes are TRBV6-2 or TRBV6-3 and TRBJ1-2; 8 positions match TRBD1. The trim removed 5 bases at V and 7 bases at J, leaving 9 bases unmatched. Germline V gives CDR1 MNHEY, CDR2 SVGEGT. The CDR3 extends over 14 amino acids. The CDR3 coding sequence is TGTGCCAGCAGTCTACAGGGGGAGTACCGTGGCTACACCTTC. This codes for CASSLQGEYRGYTF.

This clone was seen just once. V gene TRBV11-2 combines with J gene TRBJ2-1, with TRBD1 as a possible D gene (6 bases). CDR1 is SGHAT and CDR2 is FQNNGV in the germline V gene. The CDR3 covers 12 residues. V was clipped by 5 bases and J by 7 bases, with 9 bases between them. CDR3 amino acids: CASSSQGNEQFF. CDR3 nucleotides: TGTGCCAGCAGCAGCCAGGGGAATGAGCAGTTCTTC. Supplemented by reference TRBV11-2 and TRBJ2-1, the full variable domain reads EAGVAQSPRYKIIEKRQSVAFWCNPISGHATLYWYQQILGQGPKLLIQFQNNGVVDDSQLPKDRFSAERLKGVDSTLKIQPAKLEDSAVYLCASSSQGNEQFFGPGTRLTVL.

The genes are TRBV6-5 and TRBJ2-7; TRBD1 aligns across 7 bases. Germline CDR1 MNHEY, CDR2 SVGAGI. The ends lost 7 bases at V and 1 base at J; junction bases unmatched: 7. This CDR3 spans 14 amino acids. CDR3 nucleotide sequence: TGTGCCAGCACCCCGGGACAGACTTCCTACGAGCAGTACTTC. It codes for CASTPGQTSYEQYF.

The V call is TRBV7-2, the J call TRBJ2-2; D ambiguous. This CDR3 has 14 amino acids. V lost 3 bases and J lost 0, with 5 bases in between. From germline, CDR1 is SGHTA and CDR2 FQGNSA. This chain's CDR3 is CASSLAANTGELFF. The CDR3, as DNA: TGTGCCAGCAGCTTGGCCGCGAACACCGGGGAGCTGTTTTTT.